Sequencing of this T cell receptor beta chain was carried out in a study of T cells in Graves' hyperthyroidism and ophthalmopathy (dated by TCRdb to about 2019). At the level of the whole study: Peripheral blood samples were taken at initial diagnosis, before any treatment was given. A discovery cohort of around 98 patients, roughly 43 with Graves' ophthalmopathy and approximately 55 with stable Graves' hyperthyroidism, was used to find distinguishing TCR V-J signatures. An independent validation cohort of about 20 hyperthyroidism patients and about 15 patients who later progressed to ophthalmopathy tested prospective prediction of ophthalmopathy. For training and testing, the 100 or so patients in the discovery cohort were randomly divided in a 7:3 ratio. Thyroid tissue and blood T-cell repertoires from about 6 Graves' hyperthyroidism patients were also compared in the study. After sampling, hyperthyroidism patients received methimazole starting at 30 mg daily, and ophthalmopathy patients received high-dose intravenous methylprednisolone. According to the paper, TCR Vbeta CDR3 sequencing was carried out on 135 peripheral blood samples, which came from 40 to 45 ophthalmopathy, 70 to 80 hyperthyroidism and roughly 17 progressor patients. Here is what the overall study found, with its caveats: Sample size was not statistically predetermined, and investigators were not blinded to group allocation. Most expanded thyroid clonotypes (frequency above 0.001) were also detected in blood, suggesting blood repertoires may reflect thyroid immune responses. In validation, progression to ophthalmopathy was predicted by the model with nearly 71% sensitivity and roughly 76% specificity, a median of around 5.9 months before onset. In cross-validation, a model built on a 13 V-J signature told ophthalmopathy apart from stable hyperthyroidism with 87.88% sensitivity and about 81% specificity, and in testing the same model reached 80%/75%.

A patient counted as having stable Graves' hyperthyroidism if no progression to ophthalmopathy occurred over 18 months of follow-up. Hyperthyroidism patients were newly diagnosed, with disease duration under 2 months, and aged 18 to 65 years. The study excluded patients with uncontrolled infections, other autoimmune diseases, pregnancy or lactation. Diagnoses were established on the basis of clinical symptoms, serum thyroxine and TRAb, thyroid ultrasound, and orbital computed tomography. Ficoll-Paque density gradient centrifugation was used to isolate PBMCs from about 10 ml of fresh peripheral blood. Total RNA was extracted with Trizol reagent, and quality was checked on an Agilent 2100 Bioanalyzer. The germline V gene yields WSHSY for CDR1 and SAAADI for CDR2. A distance of 10 bases separates the germline ends of V and J, which lose 4 bases and 0 bases respectively. Including the terminal cysteine and phenylalanine, the CDR3 comprises 14 residues. Only the CDR3 part of the read is kept: 42 bases, read in frame from the first base.

Amplification of TCR beta CDR3 regions was carried out from RNA transcripts. For the first round of RT-PCR on the TCR CDR3, the HTBI primer set was used together with the Qiagen OneStep RT-PCR kit. A second multiplex PCR round built the libraries, followed by size selection and purification. Libraries were sequenced paired-end with 100 bp reads on an Illumina HiSeq2000. Turning to the authors' computational methods: SOAPnuke was used to process the raw data, with reads discarded if the reads contained adapters or uncalled bases, had a mean Phred below 15, or lacked an exact constant-primer or identifier match. High-quality paired reads were merged with COPE v1.2.5, and unique nucleotide sequences were defined as clonotypes. Clonotypes were aligned to IMGT TRBV, TRBD and TRBJ reference segments using MiTCR v1.1. Analysis was restricted to V-J combinations with a frequency above 0.0001, which covered roughly 99% of repertoires. A TCS score was defined as the ratio between F50 (clonal expansion) and ExV (chaos), using BLOSUM62-based TCRdist between CDR3 peptides within each V-J. Welch's t-statistics and random forest reduced 500 to 650 V-J features to 10 to 15, which were used in a naive Bayes classifier (R e1071). In TCRdb, the public reads were trimmed at Q25 with fastp and aligned with MiXCR, with productive beta chains retained. Here each entry gathers all rows of one CDR3 protein and keeps the most common genes and DNA. For this entry, the V and J calls and clone size follow TCRdb and not the study's own pipeline. The sample records over 450,000 distinct CDR3 sequences, roughly 14% of which are singletons. Roughly 17% of the sample belongs to the ten largest clones.

There are many counts of this clonotype. The clone's antigen remains unknown. Per-nucleotide qualities are absent, and no much larger clonotype sits a single base away. The sequence links TRBV10-2 to TRBJ2-7; the D region possibly corresponds to TRBD1 (6 bases align). The source is a woman aged 18-29 years with Graves' hyperthyroidism. The source material was blood. The nucleotide sequence is given as TGCGCCAGCAGTGGGGGGCTTGGCTCCTACGAGCAGTACTTC. It encodes CASSGGLGSYEQYF.